Shown below are 24 T cell receptor beta chains from a single sample sequenced in a study of CD8+ T cells in alopecia areata. Once RNA had been extracted, it was reverse transcribed into cDNA to act as the sequencing template. Profiling relied on immunoSEQ multiplex PCR, and the TCRdb table lists in-frame clones only, not all of them. The sample gives approximately 200,000 clones, approximately 47% of which show up once; about 2.6% is in the top ten. Treatment meaning: oral pan-JAK inhibitor, 5-10 mg twice daily. Sequenced here: CD4+ T cells sorted from blood, sampled around week 37, from a patient treated with tofacitinib. These receptors originate from a human donor with alopecia areata.

The V and J genes are TRBV6-1 and TRBJ1-5; no clear D. CDR1 is MNHNS and CDR2 is SASEGT in the germline V gene. The germline V and J ends were trimmed by 4 bases and 7 bases, with 11 bases remaining between them. The CDR3 extends over 13 amino acids. The CDR3, as DNA: TGTGCCAGCAGTGCGGCTCCGCAGCAGCCCCAGCATTTT. This translates into CASSAAPQQPQHF.

This clone appeared a single time. The chain has TRBV29-1 and TRBJ1-1, with D possibly being TRBD1 (6 bases). The CDR3 contains 12 residues. Trimming shortened V by 2 bases and J by 8 bases, and 12 bases separated the two germline ends. Germline V gene lookup returns CDR1 SQVTM and CDR2 ANQGSEA. The CDR3 sequence: CSVEWGGAEAFF. CDR3 nucleotides: TGCAGCGTTGAATGGGGGGGGGCCGAAGCTTTCTTT. Full variable domain (remainder filled in from reference TRBV29-1 and TRBJ1-1): SAVISQKPSRDICQRGTSLTIQCQVDSQVTMMFWYRQQPGQSLTLIATANQGSEATYESGFVIDKFPISRPNLTFSTLTVSNMSPEDSSIYLCSVEWGGAEAFFGQGTRLTVV.

This clone was seen only a few times. CDR3 sequence reads: CSVVIIDGTDTQYF. In nucleotides, the CDR3 is TGCAGCGTTGTGATCATCGACGGCACAGATACGCAGTATTTT. The chain is built from TRBV29-1 and TRBJ2-3; D unclear. This CDR3 has 14 residues. Trimming removed 4 bases from V and 1 base from J, with 12 bases in between. Germline V gene data show CDR1 as SQVTM and CDR2 as ANQGSEA.

The CDR3: CAWSVGGRGRETQYF. In DNA form, the CDR3 reads TGTGCCTGGAGTGTAGGAGGCAGGGGGAGGGAGACCCAGTACTTC. The J gene is TRBJ2-5, the V gene TRBV30; a weak D match, TRBD1 (7 bases). Looked up from germline, CDR1 is GTSNPN and CDR2 is SVGIG (reference sequence). V was pared by 0 bases and J by 5 bases, with 16 bases between. This CDR3 region has 15 residues.

The genes are TRBV5-1 and TRBJ2-7; perhaps D is TRBD1 or TRBD2 (5 bases each). Trimming took 5 bases from V and 1 from J, leaving 13 bases between them. CDR3 size: 14 residues. The germline V gene has CDR1 SGHRS and CDR2 YFSETQ. DNA for the CDR3: TGCGCCAGCAGTCGATCGGGACCTTCCTACGAGCAGTACTTC. This gives the protein CASSRSGPSYEQYF.

The chain couples TRBV29-1 to TRBJ2-3; D is unresolved. This CDR3 is built from 13 residues. Germline loops: CDR1 SQVTM, CDR2 ANQGSEA. Between the trimmed V and J ends, which lost 1 base and 9 bases, there was a span of 14 bases. The DNA for the CDR3 is TGCAGCGTTGAAGCCGGGTCAACGGAGACGCAGTATTTT. It is translated as CSVEAGSTETQYF.

This rearrangement joins TRBV4-3 to TRBJ1-3, with D uncertain. Germline V gene data show CDR1 as LGHNA and CDR2 as YSLEER. This CDR3 has 15 residues. Trimming shortened V by 0 bases and J by 2 bases, and 8 bases separated the two germline ends. The CDR3 DNA reads as TGCGCCAGCAGCCAAGATTTAACGACTGGAAACACCATATATTTT. Its protein product is CASSQDLTTGNTIYF.

The chain is built from TRBV14 and TRBJ1-2; 8 nucleotides align to TRBD1. The CDR3 length is 15 residues. J gave up 5 bases and V 1 base, and 6 bases lay outside the gene matches. The germline V gene has CDR1 SGHDN and CDR2 FVKESK. The CDR3 reads CASSQVPGGAYGYTF. The CDR3 nucleotides are TGTGCCAGCAGCCAAGTTCCAGGGGGCGCATATGGCTACACCTTC.

The chain recombines TRBV7-9 with TRBJ2-6, with a possible D match to TRBD1 (5 bases). CDR3 length equals 16 residues. CDR1 and CDR2 (germline): SEHNR, FQNEAQ (reference sequence). Trimming removed 5 bases from V and 2 bases from J, with 13 bases in between. The CDR3 is CASSKDSSPGANVLTF. The CDR3 DNA follows: TGTGCCAGCAGCAAAGACAGTTCTCCTGGGGCCAACGTCCTGACTTTC. The complete variable domain, with remaining parts taken from reference TRBV7-9 and TRBJ2-6, reads DTGVSQNPRHKITKRGQNVTFRCDPISEHNRLYWYRQTLGQGPEFLTYFQNEAQLEKSRLLSDRFSAERPKGSFSTLEIQRTEQGDSAMYLCASSKDSSPGANVLTFGAGSRLTVL.

This clone was detected only a few times. The chain links TRBV9 to TRBJ2-3; D uncertain. Germline V gives CDR1 SGDLS, CDR2 YYNGEE. This CDR3 region has 13 residues. The V and J ends lost 1 base and 3 bases respectively, with 6 bases between them. The CDR3, as DNA: TGTGCCAGCAGCGTATCGGTTACAGATACGCAGTATTTT. It encodes CASSVSVTDTQYF.

J is TRBJ1-5 and V is TRBV29-1; 7 bases align to TRBD1. From germline, CDR1 is SQVTM and CDR2 ANQGSEA. This CDR3 region has 14 residues. V lost 7 bases to trimming and J lost 2 bases; unmatched junction nucleotides: 8. The CDR3: CSAQTGNGNQPQHF. The CDR3 DNA is TGCAGCGCCCAGACAGGGAATGGCAATCAGCCCCAGCATTTT.

This clone was observed once. This chain uses TRBV5-4 with TRBJ2-7, with D possibly matching TRBD2 (5 bases). CDR3 size: 14 residues. Germline CDR1 is SGHNT and CDR2 is YYREEE (reference sequence). V lost 2 bases and J 6 bases, leaving 15 bases between the germline ends. CDR3 nucleotide sequence: TGTGCCAGCAGCTTCCGGGGTCAGGCTTCCGAGCAGTACTTC. Amino acid sequence: CASSFRGQASEQYF.

This chain uses TRBV7-3 with TRBJ2-7; no firm D call. This CDR3 is built from 15 residues. Germline CDR1 SGHTA, CDR2 FQGTGA. V lost 5 bases, J lost 7 bases, and 21 bases lay in between. For the CDR3, the DNA is TGTGCCAGCAGCCCCCGGCCGTCCTCCTACGTGGAGCAGTACTTC. Residues: CASSPRPSSYVEQYF.

The chain couples TRBV7-2 to TRBJ2-7, with 7 bases lining up with TRBD1. CDR1 SGHTA and CDR2 FQGNSA come from the germline V gene. This CDR3 comprises 13 residues. The J segment lost 6 bases and the V segment lost 4 bases, leaving 6 bases of the junction unmatched. The chain's CDR3 is CASSSGTAIEQYF. DNA for the CDR3: TGTGCCAGCAGCTCCGGGACAGCCATCGAGCAGTACTTC.

This sequence joins TRBV5-1 and TRBJ1-5; D call uncertain. The CDR3 runs 13 residues. V shed 2 bases and J shed 7 bases, with 10 bases lying between them. Germline assignment: CDR1 SGHRS and CDR2 YFSETQ. CDR3 residues: CASSLDGPQPQHF. The CDR3 DNA sequence: TGCGCCAGCAGCTTAGACGGGCCCCAGCCCCAGCATTTT. The full variable domain, completed using reference TRBV5-1 and TRBJ1-5, is KAGVTQTPRYLIKTRGQQVTLSCSPISGHRSVSWYQQTPGQGLQFLFEYFSETQRNKGNFPGRFSGRQFSNSRSEMNVSTLELGDSALYLCASSLDGPQPQHFGDGTRLSIL.

The V call is TRBV4-1, the J call TRBJ2-1; weak D call: TRBD2 (6 bases). This CDR3 is 16 amino acids long. The V and J ends lost 1 base and 3 bases respectively, with 13 bases between them. Germline V lookup: CDR1 MGHRA, CDR2 YSYEKL. CDR3 amino acids: CASSQVDMGLYNEQFF. The CDR3 DNA is TGCGCCAGCAGCCAAGTTGACATGGGACTCTACAATGAGCAGTTCTTC.

V and J are TRBV15 and TRBJ2-1; the match to TRBD2 covers 9 bases. V shed 6 bases and J 5 bases; nucleotides not matched to a gene: 11. The germline CDR1 and CDR2 sequences are LNHNV and YYDKDF (reference sequence). CDR3 length: 16 residues. In DNA, the CDR3 is TGTGCCACCAGTCCTTATAGCGGGAGAGTCAACAATGAGCAGTTCTTC. Protein: CATSPYSGRVNNEQFF.

The V call is TRBV4-1, the J call TRBJ1-2; D is undetermined. The germline gives CDR1 MGHRA, CDR2 YSYEKL. Deletions cut 5 bases from V and 1 base from J, with 20 bases between. This CDR3 comprises 17 residues. The CDR3 DNA reads TGCGCCAGCAGCGAAACCACGTTTGGGGTCGATAACTATGGCTACACCTTC. This codes for CASSETTFGVDNYGYTF.

This clone was observed a single time. The rearrangement links TRBV29-1 to TRBJ2-7; 7 bases agree with TRBD2. The germline gives CDR1 SQVTM, CDR2 ANQGSEA. The CDR3 totals 13 residues. The CDR3 DNA sequence: TGCATCCCCCGGGGGAGGGGCTCCTACGAGCAGTACTTC. This gives the protein CIPRGRGSYEQYF.

This clone was counted a few times. V usage is TRBV5-6 and J usage is TRBJ2-7; D call uncertain. The V gene lost 0 bases and the J gene lost 6 bases, with 10 bases spanning the gap. The CDR3 has 13 residues. Germline-derived CDR1 and CDR2 are SGHDT and YYEEEE. CDR3 nucleotide sequence: TGTGCCAGCAGCTTGGGTCCGGCCCCCGAGCAGTACTTC. It yields the protein CASSLGPAPEQYF.

This chain connects TRBV30 to TRBJ1-3, with D tentatively TRBD1 (5 bases). The length of the CDR3 is 14 residues. CDR1 and CDR2 from the germline V gene are GTSNPN and SVGIG (reference sequence). Trimming cost V 7 bases and J 3 bases, with 16 bases left between them. The CDR3 region is CAYGRGASGNTIYF. The CDR3 coding sequence is TGTGCCTACGGTAGAGGGGCAAGTGGAAACACCATATATTTT.

This chain joins TRBV20-1 and TRBJ2-1; D remains ambiguous. Germline CDR1 and CDR2: DFQATT and SNEGSKA (reference sequence). The CDR3 is 9 amino acids. The CDR3 reads CSPRGEQFF. The CDR3 bases are TGCAGCCCCAGAGGTGAGCAGTTCTTC.

This clone was found a few times. V usage is TRBV29-1 and J usage is TRBJ2-5; D tentatively fits TRBD1 or TRBD2 (6 bases each). From germline, CDR1 is SQVTM and CDR2 ANQGSEA. With 4 bases removed from V and 5 bases from J, the gap between germline ends came to 11 bases. The CDR3 is 12 residues long. CDR3: CSVVRGGETQYF. The CDR3 bases are TGCAGCGTTGTCAGGGGAGGTGAGACCCAGTACTTC.

This clone has more than one count but fewer than ten. The CDR3 nucleotides are TGTGCCAGCAGTTCGGACAGGAGAGGGGAGACCCAGTACTTC. Translated: CASSSDRRGETQYF. V gene TRBV2 combines with J gene TRBJ2-5; 7 nucleotides match TRBD1. With 5 bases clipped from V and 5 bases from J, the junction kept 8 bases outside the gene matches. There are 14 residues in the CDR3. From germline, CDR1 is SNHLY and CDR2 FYNNEI.